The rows below give T cell receptor beta chains drawn from one sample of a study of OX40 agonist ivuxolimab in advanced cancers. Clones were read by immunoSEQ multiplex PCR, and TCRdb kept only the in-frame ones, dropping some. The data show about 70,000 clones, with around 88% seen just once and 2.5% to 3.5% held by the top ten. Specimen: CD4+ or CD8+ T cells sorted from blood, collected in a trial of the OX40 agonist ivuxolimab. These receptors were taken from an adult with an advanced solid tumor such as melanoma, head and neck, liver or kidney cancer. Both conserved end residues are part of each CDR3. Each record gives: D gene, V gene, J gene, clone size, CDR3 protein, CDR3 DNA. A D gene is named only where the DNA matches it firmly. Clone size is stated in some rows and not others, as once, few, many or a class when expanded.

d_call: -; v_call: TRBV25-1; j_call: TRBJ1-4; clone_size: -; cdr3_aa: CASSDLGYDEKLFF; cdr3_nt: TGTGCCAGCAGTGACCTAGGGTACGACGAAAAACTGTTTTTT
d_call: TRBD2; v_call: TRBV7-2; j_call: TRBJ2-7; clone_size: -; cdr3_aa: CASSRDHGLAGTYEQYF; cdr3_nt: TGTGCCAGCAGCCGGGATCACGGGCTAGCGGGCACCTACGAGCAGTACTTC
d_call: -; v_call: TRBV7-8; j_call: TRBJ1-6; clone_size: -; cdr3_aa: CASSLAPSNSPLHF; cdr3_nt: TGTGCCAGCAGCTTAGCGCCCAGTAATTCACCCCTCCACTTT
d_call: TRBD1; v_call: TRBV15; j_call: TRBJ1-1; clone_size: few; cdr3_aa: CATSPGTGKLEAFF; cdr3_nt: TGTGCCACCAGTCCCGGGACAGGGAAACTTGAAGCTTTCTTT
d_call: -; v_call: TRBV4-1; j_call: TRBJ1-1; clone_size: -; cdr3_aa: CASSLSPLNTEAFF; cdr3_nt: TGCGCCAGCAGCCTTTCACCTCTAAACACTGAAGCTTTCTTT
d_call: TRBD1; v_call: TRBV19; j_call: TRBJ1-1; clone_size: -; cdr3_aa: CASSPRTGQGNTEAFF; cdr3_nt: TGTGCCAGTAGCCCCCGGACGGGACAGGGGAACACTGAAGCTTTCTTT
d_call: -; v_call: TRBV30; j_call: TRBJ1-1; clone_size: -; cdr3_aa: CAWSVARTTPEAFF; cdr3_nt: TGTGCCTGGAGTGTGGCCCGAACCACACCTGAAGCTTTCTTT
d_call: TRBD2; v_call: TRBV11-2; j_call: TRBJ2-1; clone_size: -; cdr3_aa: CASSLGLAGASVYNEQFF; cdr3_nt: TGTGCCAGCAGCCTAGGGCTAGCGGGAGCCTCTGTCTACAATGAGCAGTTCTTC
d_call: TRBD2; v_call: TRBV7-8; j_call: TRBJ2-1; clone_size: -; cdr3_aa: CASSLSTSGYNEQFF; cdr3_nt: TGTGCCAGCAGCTTATCTACTAGCGGGTACAATGAGCAGTTCTTC
d_call: -; v_call: TRBV5-1; j_call: TRBJ1-1; clone_size: -; cdr3_aa: CASSLTDSYTEAFF; cdr3_nt: TGCGCCAGCAGCCTAACCGACAGTTACACTGAAGCTTTCTTT
d_call: -; v_call: TRBV2; j_call: TRBJ1-5; clone_size: -; cdr3_aa: CASSDYESQPQHF; cdr3_nt: TGTGCCAGCAGTGATTATGAGAGTCAGCCCCAGCATTTT
d_call: -; v_call: TRBV30; j_call: TRBJ2-3; clone_size: -; cdr3_aa: CAWSPGLDTQYF; cdr3_nt: TGTGCCTGGAGTCCAGGGTTAGATACGCAGTATTTT
d_call: TRBD2; v_call: TRBV28; j_call: TRBJ2-7; clone_size: -; cdr3_aa: CASSTLRGRFSGGRDEQYF; cdr3_nt: TGTGCCAGCAGTACCCTCAGGGGCCGTTTTAGCGGGGGTCGCGACGAGCAGTACTTC
d_call: TRBD1; v_call: TRBV9; j_call: TRBJ1-2; clone_size: -; cdr3_aa: CASSETGGARGGYTF; cdr3_nt: TGTGCCAGCAGCGAGACAGGGGGCGCGAGGGGTGGCTACACCTTC
d_call: TRBD1; v_call: TRBV10-1; j_call: TRBJ2-2; clone_size: -; cdr3_aa: CASSAGGRTGELFF; cdr3_nt: TGCGCCAGCAGCGCAGGGGGAAGGACCGGGGAGCTGTTTTTT
d_call: TRBD1; v_call: TRBV30; j_call: TRBJ1-1; clone_size: -; cdr3_aa: CAWSVPRDRASAFF; cdr3_nt: TGTGCCTGGAGTGTCCCCCGGGACAGGGCCTCAGCTTTCTTT